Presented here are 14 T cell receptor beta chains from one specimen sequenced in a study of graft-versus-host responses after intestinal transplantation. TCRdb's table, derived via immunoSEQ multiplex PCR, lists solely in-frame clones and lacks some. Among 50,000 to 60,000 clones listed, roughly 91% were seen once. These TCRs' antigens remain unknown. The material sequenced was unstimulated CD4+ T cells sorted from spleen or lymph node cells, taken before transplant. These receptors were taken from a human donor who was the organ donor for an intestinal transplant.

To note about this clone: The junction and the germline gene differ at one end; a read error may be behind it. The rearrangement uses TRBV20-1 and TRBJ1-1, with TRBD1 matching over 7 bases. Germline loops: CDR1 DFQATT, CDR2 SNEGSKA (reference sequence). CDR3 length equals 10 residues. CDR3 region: CSARGQWGHF. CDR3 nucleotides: TGCAGTGCTAGGGGACAGTGGGGCCACTTT.

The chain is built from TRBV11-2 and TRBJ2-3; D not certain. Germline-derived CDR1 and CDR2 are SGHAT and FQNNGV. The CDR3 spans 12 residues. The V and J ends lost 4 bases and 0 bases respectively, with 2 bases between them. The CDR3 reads CASSSSTDTQYF. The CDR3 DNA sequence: TGTGCCAGCAGCTCTAGCACAGATACGCAGTATTTT.

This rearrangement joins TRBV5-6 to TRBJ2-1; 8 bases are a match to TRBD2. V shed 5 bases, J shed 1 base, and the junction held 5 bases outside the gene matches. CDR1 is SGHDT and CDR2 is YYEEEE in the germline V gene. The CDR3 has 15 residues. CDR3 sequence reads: CASRRSGSSYNEQFF. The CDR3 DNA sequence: TGTGCCAGCAGACGGAGCGGGAGTTCCTACAATGAGCAGTTCTTC.

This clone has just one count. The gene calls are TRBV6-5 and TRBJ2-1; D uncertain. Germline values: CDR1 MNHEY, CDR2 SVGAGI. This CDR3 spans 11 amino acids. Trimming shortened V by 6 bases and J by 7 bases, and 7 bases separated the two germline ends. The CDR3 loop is CASSYGNEQFF. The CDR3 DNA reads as TGTGCCAGCAGCTACGGGAATGAGCAGTTCTTC.

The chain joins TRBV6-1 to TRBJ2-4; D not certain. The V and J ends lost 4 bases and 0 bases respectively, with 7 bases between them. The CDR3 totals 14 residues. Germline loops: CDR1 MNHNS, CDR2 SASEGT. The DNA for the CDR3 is TGTGCCAGCAGTGGGGTAGTAGCCAAAAACATTCAGTACTTC. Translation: CASSGVVAKNIQYF.

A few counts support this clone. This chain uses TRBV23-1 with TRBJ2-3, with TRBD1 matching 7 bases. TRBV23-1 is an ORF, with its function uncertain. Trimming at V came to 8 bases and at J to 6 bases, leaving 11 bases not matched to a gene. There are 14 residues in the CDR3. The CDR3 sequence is CASGNRQGCDTQYF. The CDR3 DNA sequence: TGCGCCAGCGGAAACCGACAGGGCTGCGATACGCAGTATTTT.

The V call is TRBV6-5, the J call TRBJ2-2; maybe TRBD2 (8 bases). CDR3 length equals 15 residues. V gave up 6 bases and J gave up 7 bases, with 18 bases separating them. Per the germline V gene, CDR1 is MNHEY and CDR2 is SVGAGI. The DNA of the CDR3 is TGTGCCAGCAGATTCGAGGGGGCGGGGGGCGGGGAGCTGTTTTTT. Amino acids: CASRFEGAGGGELFF.

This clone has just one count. The CDR3 nucleotides are TGTGCCAGCAGACAGAACACTGAAGCTTTCTTT. Translating it yields CASRQNTEAFF. V gene TRBV14 combines with J gene TRBJ1-1; D not certain. CDR3 length: 11 residues. Trimming stripped 6 bases from V and 1 base from J, with 3 bases between. CDR1 is SGHDN, CDR2 FVKESK, per germline.

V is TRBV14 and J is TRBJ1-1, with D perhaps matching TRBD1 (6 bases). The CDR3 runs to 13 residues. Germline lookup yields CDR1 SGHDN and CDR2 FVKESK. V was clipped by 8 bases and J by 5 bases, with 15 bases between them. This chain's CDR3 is CASQDSDGTEAFF. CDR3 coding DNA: TGTGCCAGCCAGGACAGCGATGGGACTGAAGCTTTCTTT.

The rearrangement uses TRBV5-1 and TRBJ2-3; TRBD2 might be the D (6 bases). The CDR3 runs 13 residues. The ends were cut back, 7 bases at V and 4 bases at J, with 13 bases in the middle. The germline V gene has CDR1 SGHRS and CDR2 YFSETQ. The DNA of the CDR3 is TGCGCCAGCGGGGCGGGGCGCGCAGATACGCAGTATTTT. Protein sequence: CASGAGRADTQYF.

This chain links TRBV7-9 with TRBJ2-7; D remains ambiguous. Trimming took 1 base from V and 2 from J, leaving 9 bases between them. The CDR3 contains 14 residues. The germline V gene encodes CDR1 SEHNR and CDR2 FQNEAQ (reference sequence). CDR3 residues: CASSLVVFPYEQYF. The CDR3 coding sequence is TGTGCCAGCAGCTTAGTTGTCTTCCCCTACGAGCAGTACTTC.

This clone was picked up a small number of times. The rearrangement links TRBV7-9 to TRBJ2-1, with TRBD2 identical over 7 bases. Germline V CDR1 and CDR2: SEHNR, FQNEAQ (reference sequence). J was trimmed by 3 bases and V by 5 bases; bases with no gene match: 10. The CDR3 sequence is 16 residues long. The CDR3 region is CASSRTLAVGYNEQFF. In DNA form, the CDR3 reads TGTGCCAGCAGCCGTACTCTAGCGGTCGGCTACAATGAGCAGTTCTTC.

DNA for the CDR3: TGTGCCAGCAGCCGGGACTTCTCCTATGAGCAGTACTTC. This translates into CASSRDFSYEQYF. The V gene is TRBV11-2, the J gene TRBJ2-5, with TRBD2 as a possible D gene (6 bases). Germline CDR1 is SGHAT and CDR2 is FQNNGV. The CDR3 sequence is 13 residues long. V was shortened by 5 bases and J by 11 bases, with 18 bases between the two germline ends.

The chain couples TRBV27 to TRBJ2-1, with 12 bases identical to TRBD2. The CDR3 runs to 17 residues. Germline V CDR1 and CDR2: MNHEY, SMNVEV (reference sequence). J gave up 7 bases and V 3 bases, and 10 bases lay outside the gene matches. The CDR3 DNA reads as TGTGCCAGCAGTTTTGAATCGACTAGCGGGAGTCGAAATGAGCAGTTCTTC. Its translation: CASSFESTSGSRNEQFF.